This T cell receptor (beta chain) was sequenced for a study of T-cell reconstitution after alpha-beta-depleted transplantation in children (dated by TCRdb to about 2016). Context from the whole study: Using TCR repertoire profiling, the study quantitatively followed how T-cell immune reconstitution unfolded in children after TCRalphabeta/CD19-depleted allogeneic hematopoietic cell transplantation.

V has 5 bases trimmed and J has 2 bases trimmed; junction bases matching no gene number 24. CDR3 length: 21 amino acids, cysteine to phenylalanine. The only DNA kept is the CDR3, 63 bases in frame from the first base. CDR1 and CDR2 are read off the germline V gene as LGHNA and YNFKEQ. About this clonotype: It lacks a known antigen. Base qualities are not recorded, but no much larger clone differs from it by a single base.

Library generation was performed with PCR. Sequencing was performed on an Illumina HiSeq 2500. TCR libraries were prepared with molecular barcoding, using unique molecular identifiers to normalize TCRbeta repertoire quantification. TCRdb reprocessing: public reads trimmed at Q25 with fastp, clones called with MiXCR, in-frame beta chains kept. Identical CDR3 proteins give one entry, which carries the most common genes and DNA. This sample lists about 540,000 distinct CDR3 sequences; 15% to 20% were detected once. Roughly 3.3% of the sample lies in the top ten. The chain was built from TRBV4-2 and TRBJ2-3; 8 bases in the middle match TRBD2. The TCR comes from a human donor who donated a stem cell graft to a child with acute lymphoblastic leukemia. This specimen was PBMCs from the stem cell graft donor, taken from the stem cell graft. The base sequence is TGTGCCAGCAGCTCCGGGCTCCTCTGCCCCCCAGCGGGAGATTCCACAGATACGCAGTATTTT. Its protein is CASSSGLLCPPAGDSTDTQYF.